This TCR beta chain is from a study of blood T cell repertoires in COVID-19. Study at large: Samples representing acute and convalescent COVID-19 were sourced from the United States, Italy and Spain. PBMCs, B-cell-depleted T cells, or T cells were the source of the cDNA or gDNA that made up the material.

Profiling relied on immunoSEQ multiplex PCR, and the TCRdb table lists in-frame clones only, not all of them. The table shows 150,000 to 200,000 clones, with about 80% occurring only once. This clone has a single count. CDR3 length: 17 amino acids. Germline-derived CDR1 and CDR2 are LGHNA and YNFKEQ. Trimming at V came to 1 base and at J to 5 bases, leaving 12 bases not matched to a gene. Source material: peripheral blood. The receptor comes from an older woman with acute or convalescent COVID-19. This chain uses TRBV4-2 with TRBJ2-5, with TRBD2 matching over 8 bases. CDR3 in DNA: TGTGCCAGCAGCCAAGTGGGGGCGGGAGGAGGAATTGAGACCCAGTACTTC. Translated: CASSQVGAGGGIETQYF.